A single sample gave rise to the 26 T cell receptor beta chains below, sequenced in a study of identical twins. TCRdb analysed the 5' RACE reads with MiXCR anew, one entry per CDR3 protein. Seen here are 1.5 million to 2 million distinct CDR3 sequences, under 35% observed once, and the top ten hold roughly 0.3%. The sequencing sample was made of cord blood. Receptor source: a newborn girl in good health.

The chain couples TRBV20-1 to TRBJ2-3; D is uncertain. CDR3 length: 12 amino acids. From germline, CDR1 is DFQATT and CDR2 SNEGSKA (reference sequence). The ends were cut back, 3 bases at V and 6 bases at J, with 10 bases in the middle. The CDR3 spells CSASVGRDTQYF. CDR3 bases: TGCAGTGCTAGTGTAGGGCGGGATACGCAGTATTTT.

The sample holds one count of this clonotype. This chain joins TRBV20-1 and TRBJ2-4; TRBD2 matches at 9 bases. The J call may be mistaken, given a closer DNA end match to TRBJ2-7. Germline CDR1 DFQATT, CDR2 SNEGSKA (reference sequence). This CDR3 is 14 amino acids long. This CDR3 is CSARSRREGYEQYF. CDR3 sequence (DNA): TGCAGTGCTAGATCAAGGCGGGAGGGTTACGAGCAGTACTTC.

The chain links TRBV4-1 to TRBJ2-7, with TRBD2 as a possible D gene (6 bases). CDR1 and CDR2 from the germline V gene are MGHRA and YSYEKL. V was cut by 5 bases and J by 0 bases, with 17 bases left in between. The CDR3 runs to 16 residues. CDR3 loop: CASSLVRGPPSYEQYF. The CDR3 DNA follows: TGCGCCAGCAGCTTGGTGCGGGGTCCCCCCTCCTACGAGCAGTACTTC.

The V gene is TRBV20-1, the J gene TRBJ1-5; a weak D match, TRBD1 (6 bases). Germline CDR1 DFQATT, CDR2 SNEGSKA (reference sequence). The CDR3 has 15 residues. Deletions cut 4 bases from V and 0 bases from J, with 13 bases between. The CDR3 nucleotides read TGCAGTGCTATACAGGGAGGCTATAGCAATCAGCCCCAGCATTTT. Residues: CSAIQGGYSNQPQHF.

The J gene is TRBJ2-3, the V gene TRBV5-1, with 11 bases aligning to TRBD2. The CDR3 has 17 residues. Trimming took 0 bases from V and 7 from J; bases not matched to a gene: 10. CDR1 is SGHRS, CDR2 YFSETQ, per germline. DNA for the CDR3: TGCGCCAGCAGCTTGGGAGGGCTAGCGGGAGGCCTCTATACGCAGTATTTT. It translates to CASSLGGLAGGLYTQYF.

This clonotype turned up a few times. The rearrangement joins TRBV5-1 to TRBJ2-7, with 9 bases matching TRBD2. CDR3 length: 17 residues. The germline V gene has CDR1 SGHRS and CDR2 YFSETQ. Trimming cost V 5 bases and J 1 base; bases outside gene matches: 13. This CDR3 reads CASSSGTSGFTSYEQYF. CDR3 nucleotide sequence: TGCGCCAGCAGTTCGGGAACTAGCGGGTTCACTTCCTACGAGCAGTACTTC.

This sequence joins TRBV7-9 and TRBJ2-3; 9 bases are shared with TRBD2. Germline CDR1 is SEHNR and CDR2 is FQNEAQ (reference sequence). Unmatched junction bases numbered 6, after V lost 5 bases and J lost 3 bases. The CDR3 consists of 15 residues. The chain's CDR3 is CASSISGRRTDTQYF. The CDR3 coding sequence is TGTGCCAGCAGCATCAGCGGGAGGCGGACAGATACGCAGTATTTT.

This chain uses TRBV7-2 with TRBJ2-3; D is possibly TRBD2 (7 bases). The germline V and J ends were trimmed by 5 bases and 4 bases, with 13 bases remaining between them. The germline V gene encodes CDR1 SGHTA and CDR2 FQGNSA. The CDR3 runs 14 residues. CDR3 protein: CASSVGGTPDTQYF. The CDR3 DNA sequence: TGTGCCAGCAGCGTGGGGGGGACACCAGATACGCAGTATTTT.

This chain links TRBV20-1 with TRBJ2-5, with 7 bases lining up with TRBD1. This CDR3 is built from 13 residues. Germline CDR1 DFQATT, CDR2 SNEGSKA (reference sequence). With V trimmed by 0 bases and J by 7 bases, 5 bases remained unmatched. CDR3 bases: TGCAGTGCTAGAGATCTGGCAGGGGGGACCCAGTACTTC. It is translated as CSARDLAGGTQYF.

On this clonotype: The junction departs from germline at one end; a sequencing error may be responsible. The chain uses TRBV27 and TRBJ1-6; D gene unclear. Per the germline V gene, CDR1 is MNHEY and CDR2 is SMNVEV (reference sequence). The CDR3 has 16 amino acids. The CDR3 DNA follows: TGTACCAGCAGTTTGGACGGCCGCTCCTATAATTCACCCCTCCACTTT. Protein: CTSSLDGRSYNSPLHF.

The rearrangement uses TRBV11-2 and TRBJ2-5; 13 bases align to TRBD2. The CDR3 runs 17 residues. Germline-derived CDR1 and CDR2 are SGHAT and FQNNGV. After removal of 9 bases from V and 11 bases from J, the junction contained 21 bases not matched to a gene. DNA for the CDR3: TGTGCCAGTCCCACTGGCATACTAGCGGGGGGGCGGAATGAGCAGTACTTC. It specifies CASPTGILAGGRNEQYF.

This chain connects TRBV24-1 to TRBJ2-3; D is uncertain. The V end was cut by 1 base, the J end by 8 bases, with 6 bases between. Germline loops: CDR1 KGHDR, CDR2 SFDVKD. This CDR3 is built from 12 residues. CDR3 sequence: CATSDFAGTQYF. For the CDR3, the DNA is TGTGCCACCAGTGATTTTGCAGGTACGCAGTATTTT.

This clonotype was counted between two and nine times. This chain uses TRBV27 with TRBJ2-5, with D maybe TRBD2 (5 bases). Trimming removed 7 bases from V and 5 bases from J, with 14 bases in between. The length of the CDR3 is 13 residues. The V gene's germline CDR1 is MNHEY and CDR2 SMNVEV (reference sequence). The CDR3 region is CASKFRTGETQYF. The CDR3 DNA sequence: TGTGCCAGCAAATTCAGGACGGGGGAGACCCAGTACTTC.

CDR3 coding DNA: TGTGCCAGTAAACTAGCGGTGAGCACAGATACGCAGTATTTT. Protein product: CASKLAVSTDTQYF. The chain is built from TRBV6-5 and TRBJ2-3, with 8 bases identical to TRBD2. CDR1 MNHEY and CDR2 SVGAGI come from the germline V gene. The CDR3 runs 14 residues. V lost 9 bases, J lost 0 bases, and 5 bases stayed unmatched.

The V call is TRBV14, the J call TRBJ2-1; unclear D gene. Trimming took 2 bases from V and 4 from J, leaving 6 bases between them. This CDR3 comprises 13 residues. The germline gives CDR1 SGHDN, CDR2 FVKESK. DNA for the CDR3: TGTGCCAGCAGCCAATTCCTTTACAATGAGCAGTTCTTC. It yields the protein CASSQFLYNEQFF.

The CDR3 loop reads CASSLGGVLDNEQYF. CDR3 nucleotide sequence: TGTGCCAGCAGCTTAGGAGGGGTCCTAGACAATGAGCAGTACTTC. The chain joins TRBV7-2 to TRBJ2-7; the D call may be TRBD1 or TRBD2 (5 bases each). V dropped 1 base and J dropped 7 bases, with 17 bases sitting between them. CDR1 SGHTA and CDR2 FQGNSA come from the germline V gene. The CDR3 loop spans 15 amino acids.

The chain is built from TRBV5-1 and TRBJ2-5; 8 bases match TRBD1. This CDR3 has 15 amino acids. J lost 2 bases, V lost 0 bases, and 3 bases had no gene match. The germline V gene encodes CDR1 SGHRS and CDR2 YFSETQ. DNA of the CDR3: TGCGCCAGCAGCTTGGGGGACAGGAGGCAAGAGACCCAGTACTTC. Residues: CASSLGDRRQETQYF.

This clonotype has only a few counts. This chain links TRBV2 with TRBJ1-2, with D tentatively TRBD1 (5 bases). CDR3 length equals 12 residues. Per germline, CDR1 SNHLY and CDR2 FYNNEI. Trimming stripped 1 base from V and 8 bases from J, with 8 bases between. The CDR3 reads CASSEGRGGYTF. Written as DNA, the CDR3 is TGTGCCAGCAGTGAAGGGAGGGGAGGCTACACCTTC. The whole variable domain, remainder taken from reference TRBV2 and TRBJ1-2, is EPEVTQTPSHQVTQMGQEVILRCVPISNHLYFYWYRQILGQKVEFLVSFYNNEISEKSEIFDDQFSVERPDGSNFTLKIRSTKLEDSAMYFCASSEGRGGYTFGSGTRLTVV.

The V and J genes are TRBV20-1 and TRBJ1-2; tentative D call: TRBD1 (6 bases). The V gene's germline CDR1 is DFQATT and CDR2 SNEGSKA (reference sequence). The CDR3 totals 15 residues. Trimming pared 6 bases from V and 6 bases from J, leaving 23 bases between. CDR3 in amino acids: CSAPRRGGGIDGYTF. CDR3 nucleotides: TGCAGTGCGCCGAGGAGGGGGGGCGGCATAGATGGCTACACCTTC.

The genes are TRBV20-1 and TRBJ2-2, with D perhaps given as TRBD1 or TRBD2 (6 bases each). Germline values: CDR1 DFQATT, CDR2 SNEGSKA (reference sequence). Trimming took 2 bases from V and 2 from J, leaving 12 bases between them. This CDR3 comprises 15 residues. The CDR3 DNA sequence: TGCAGTGCTAGAAAGGGGGGATATAACACCGGGGAGCTGTTTTTT. Translating it yields CSARKGGYNTGELFF.

Only a few counts were recorded for this clonotype. V is TRBV12-3 or TRBV12-4 and J is TRBJ1-2; D uncertain. With 6 bases removed from V and 5 bases from J, the gap between germline ends came to 13 bases. The CDR3 spans 13 residues. For the CDR3, the DNA is TGTGCCAGCAGGAAGGATTATACGTATGGCTACACCTTC. This sequence encodes CASRKDYTYGYTF.

The rearrangement uses TRBV12-3 or TRBV12-4 and TRBJ2-2; D remains ambiguous. The CDR3 is 14 amino acids. V was shortened by 3 bases and J by 4 bases, with 9 bases between the two germline ends. The CDR3 DNA reads TGTGCCAGCAGTTTTGAAGGATTCACCGGGGAGCTGTTTTTT. Translated: CASSFEGFTGELFF.

The V call is TRBV24-1, the J call TRBJ2-3, with unresolved D. Looked up from germline, CDR1 is KGHDR and CDR2 is SFDVKD. V lost 8 bases, J lost 6 bases, and 17 bases lay in between. The CDR3 covers 14 residues. The CDR3 coding sequence is TGTGCCACCACAGACACTCGGTGGACGGATACGCAGTATTTT. It encodes CATTDTRWTDTQYF.

This clonotype has more than one count but fewer than ten. This chain joins TRBV25-1 and TRBJ2-1; D call uncertain. The germline V and J ends were trimmed by 3 bases and 6 bases, with 6 bases remaining between them. CDR3 length: 12 residues. In germline, CDR1 is MGHDK, CDR2 SYGVNS. The CDR3 spells CASSDGFNEQFF. As DNA, the CDR3 is TGTGCCAGCAGTGACGGTTTCAATGAGCAGTTCTTC.

The chain recombines TRBV9 with TRBJ2-1, with 12 bases matching TRBD2. The V gene end was trimmed by 3 bases and the J gene end by 1 base; junction bases not matched to a gene: 17. The CDR3 covers 21 residues. Germline CDR1 reads SGDLS; CDR2 reads YYNGEE. This CDR3 is CASSGPPGLAGWGISYNEQFF. CDR3 DNA: TGTGCCAGCAGCGGTCCTCCGGGACTAGCGGGTTGGGGTATATCCTACAATGAGCAGTTCTTC. Full variable domain (remainder filled in from reference TRBV9 and TRBJ2-1): DSGVTQTPKHLITATGQRVTLRCSPRSGDLSVYWYQQSLDQGLQFLIQYYNGEERAKGNILERFSAQQFPDLHSELNLSSLELGDSALYFCASSGPPGLAGWGISYNEQFFGPGTRLTVL.

This clonotype was recorded at least ten times. This chain links TRBV27 with TRBJ1-2; no firm D call. Germline values: CDR1 MNHEY, CDR2 SMNVEV (reference sequence). The CDR3 loop spans 13 amino acids. Trimming pared 3 bases from V and 3 bases from J, leaving 8 bases between. CDR3 protein: CASSFEGYYGYTF. CDR3 in DNA: TGTGCCAGCAGTTTTGAAGGGTACTATGGCTACACCTTC.